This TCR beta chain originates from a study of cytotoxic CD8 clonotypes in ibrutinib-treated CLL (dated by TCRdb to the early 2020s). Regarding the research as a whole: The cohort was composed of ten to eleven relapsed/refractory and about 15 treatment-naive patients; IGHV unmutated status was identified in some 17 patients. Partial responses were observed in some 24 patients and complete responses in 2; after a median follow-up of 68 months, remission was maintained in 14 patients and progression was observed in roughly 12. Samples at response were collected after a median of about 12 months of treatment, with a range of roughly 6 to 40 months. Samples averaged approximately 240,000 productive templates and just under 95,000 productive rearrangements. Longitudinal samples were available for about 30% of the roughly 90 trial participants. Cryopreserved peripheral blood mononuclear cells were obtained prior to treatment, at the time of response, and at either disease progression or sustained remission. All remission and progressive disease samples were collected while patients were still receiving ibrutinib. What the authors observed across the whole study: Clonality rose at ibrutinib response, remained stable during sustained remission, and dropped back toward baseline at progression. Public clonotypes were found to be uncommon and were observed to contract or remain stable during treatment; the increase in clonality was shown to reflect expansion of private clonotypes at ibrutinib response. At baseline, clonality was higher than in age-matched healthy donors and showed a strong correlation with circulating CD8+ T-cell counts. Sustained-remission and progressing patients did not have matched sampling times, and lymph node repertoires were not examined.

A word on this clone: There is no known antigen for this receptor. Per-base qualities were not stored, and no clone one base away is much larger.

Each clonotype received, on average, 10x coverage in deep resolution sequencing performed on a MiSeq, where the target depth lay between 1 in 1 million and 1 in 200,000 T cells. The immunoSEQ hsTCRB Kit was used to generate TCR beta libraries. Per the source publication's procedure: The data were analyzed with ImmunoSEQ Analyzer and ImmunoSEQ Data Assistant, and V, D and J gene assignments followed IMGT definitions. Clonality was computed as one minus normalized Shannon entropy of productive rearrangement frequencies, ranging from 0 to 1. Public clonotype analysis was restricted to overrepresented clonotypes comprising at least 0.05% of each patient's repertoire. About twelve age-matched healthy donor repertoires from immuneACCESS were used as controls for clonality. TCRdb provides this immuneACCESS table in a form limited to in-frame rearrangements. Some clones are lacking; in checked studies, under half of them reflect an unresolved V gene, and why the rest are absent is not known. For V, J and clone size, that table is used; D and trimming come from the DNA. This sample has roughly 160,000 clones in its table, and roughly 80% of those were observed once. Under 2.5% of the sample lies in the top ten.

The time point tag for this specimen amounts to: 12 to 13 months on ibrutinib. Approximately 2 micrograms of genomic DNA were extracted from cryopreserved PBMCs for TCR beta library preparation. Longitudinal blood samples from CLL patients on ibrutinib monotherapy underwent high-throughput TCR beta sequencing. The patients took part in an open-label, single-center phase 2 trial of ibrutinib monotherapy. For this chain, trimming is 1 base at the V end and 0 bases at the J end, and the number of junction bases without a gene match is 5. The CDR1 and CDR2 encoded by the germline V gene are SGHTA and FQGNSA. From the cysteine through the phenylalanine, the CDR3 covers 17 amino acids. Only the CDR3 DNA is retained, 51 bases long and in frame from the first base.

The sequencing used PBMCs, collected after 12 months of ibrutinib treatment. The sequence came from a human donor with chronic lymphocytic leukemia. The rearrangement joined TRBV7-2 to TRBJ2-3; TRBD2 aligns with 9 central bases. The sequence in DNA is TGTGCCAGCAGCTTAGAGGCTAGCGGGACTAGCACAGATACGCAGTATTTT. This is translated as CASSLEASGTSTDTQYF.